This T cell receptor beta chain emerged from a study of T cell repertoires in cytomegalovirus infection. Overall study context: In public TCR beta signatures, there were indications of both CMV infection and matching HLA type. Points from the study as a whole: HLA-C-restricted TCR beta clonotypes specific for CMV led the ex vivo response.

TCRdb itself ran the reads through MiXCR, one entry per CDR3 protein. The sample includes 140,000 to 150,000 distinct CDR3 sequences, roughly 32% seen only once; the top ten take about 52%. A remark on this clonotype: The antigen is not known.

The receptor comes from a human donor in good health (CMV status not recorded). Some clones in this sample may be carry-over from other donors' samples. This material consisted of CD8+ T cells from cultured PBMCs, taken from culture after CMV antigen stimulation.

The CDR3 reads CASSPNGVERGTSTDTQYF. DNA for the CDR3: TGTGCCAGCAGCCCGAATGGGGTTGAAAGAGGGACTAGCACAGATACGCAGTATTTT. The gene calls are TRBV7-9 and TRBJ2-3; TRBD2 might be the D (6 bases). The CDR3 runs 19 residues. Germline V gives CDR1 SEHNR, CDR2 FQNEAQ (reference sequence). Trimming shortened V by 5 bases and J by 0 bases, and 24 bases separated the two germline ends.